The rows below give T cell receptor beta chains drawn from one sample of a study of identical twins. TCRdb ran MiXCR on the 5' RACE reads and lists one entry per CDR3 protein. Among hundreds of thousands of distinct CDR3 sequences, 9% to 15% were seen once, and the ten largest hold 1.5% to 2%. The same sample was also used in a study of yellow fever vaccine responses in identical twins.

Material for sequencing was PBMCs. The receptors originated from a woman aged 18-35 years in good health. CDR3s include the opening cysteine and the closing phenylalanine or tryptophan. D genes are given only for firm matches. The size entry is marked missing in some rows and otherwise reads once, few, many or a size class.

V	D	size	J	length	CDR3	DNA
TRBV13	TRBD1	.	TRBJ1-5	15	CASSAGTGVNQPQHF	TGTGCCAGCAGCGCAGGGACAGGGGTAAATCAGCCCCAGCATTTT
TRBV9	.	many	TRBJ2-7	18	CASSSKGLDPSYAYEQYF	TGTGCCAGCAGCTCAAAAGGATTGGACCCTAGTTATGCCTACGAGCAGTACTTC
TRBV18	.	many	TRBJ1-2	14	CASSPPIGNYGYTF	TGTGCCAGCTCACCACCGATAGGAAACTATGGCTACACCTTC
TRBV6-5	TRBD2	few	TRBJ2-1	14	CASSYGGSTNEQFF	TGTGCCAGCAGTTACGGCGGGAGTACCAATGAGCAGTTCTTC
TRBV12-3/TRBV12-4	TRBD2	few	TRBJ2-3	14	CASSTGLAGDTQYF	TGTGCCAGCAGTACCGGACTAGCGGGAGATACGCAGTATTTT
TRBV2	TRBD1	.	TRBJ1-4	17	CASSDLDRAATNEKLFF	TGTGCCAGCAGTGATTTGGACAGGGCTGCAACTAATGAAAAACTGTTTTTT
TRBV11-2	.	few	TRBJ2-7	18	CASSSGGRLAESSYEQYF	TGTGCCAGCAGCTCCGGGGGGCGGCTAGCCGAAAGCTCCTACGAGCAGTACTTC
TRBV2	TRBD1	.	TRBJ1-1	14	CASSAGQPSAEAFF	TGTGCCAGCAGCGCGGGACAGCCCTCCGCTGAAGCTTTCTTT
TRBV12-3/TRBV12-4	.	few	TRBJ2-7	14	CASTLQWGPYEQYF	TGTGCCAGCACTTTACAGTGGGGGCCCTACGAGCAGTACTTC
TRBV7-6	TRBD1	many	TRBJ2-1	16	CASSLGGTASYNEQFF	TGTGCCAGCAGCTTAGGAGGGACAGCCTCCTACAATGAGCAGTTCTTC
TRBV10-3	TRBD1	many	TRBJ1-4	16	CAISEPGQGTNEKLFF	TGTGCCATCAGTGAGCCGGGACAGGGAACTAATGAAAAACTGTTTTTT
TRBV11-1	.	few	TRBJ2-2	18	CASSLLWAGGPNTGELFF	TGTGCCAGCAGCTTATTATGGGCGGGTGGACCGAACACCGGGGAGCTGTTTTTT
TRBV10-3	.	few	TRBJ2-3	16	CAISPNGAQSTDTQYF	TGTGCCATCAGTCCCAATGGGGCCCAAAGCACAGATACGCAGTATTTT
TRBV20-1	.	.	TRBJ2-2	17	CCARARAGPSNTGELFF	TGCTGTGCTAGAGCTAGAGCGGGCCCCTCCAACACCGGGGAGCTGTTTTTT
TRBV5-1	TRBD2	.	TRBJ2-1	18	CASRAAELAGGRYNEQFF	TGCGCCAGCAGGGCCGCGGAACTAGCGGGGGGGCGGTACAATGAGCAGTTCTTC
TRBV24-1	.	many	TRBJ2-3	14	CATAGGVVTDTQYF	TGTGCCACTGCAGGGGGGGTAGTCACAGATACGCAGTATTTT
TRBV13	.	few	TRBJ2-7	14	CASSRDGQSYEQYF	TGTGCCAGCAGCCGAGACGGACAGTCCTACGAGCAGTACTTC
TRBV5-1	TRBD1	.	TRBJ1-1	15	CASSSIQGVGTEAFF	TGCGCCAGCAGCTCTATTCAGGGGGTAGGGACTGAAGCTTTCTTT
TRBV7-3	.	.	TRBJ2-3	16	CSSSLKLNSHEDTQYF	TGTTCCAGCAGCTTGAAACTTAACTCACACGAGGATACGCAGTATTTT
TRBV5-6	TRBD1	few	TRBJ1-3	18	CASSLRGPIVSSGNTIYF	TGTGCCAGCAGCCTGAGGGGGCCTATTGTGAGCTCTGGAAACACCATATATTTT
TRBV4-1	.	.	TRBJ1-4	17	CASSQDFRGAQDEKLFF	TGCGCCAGCAGCCAAGATTTTCGAGGGGCCCAGGATGAAAAACTGTTTTTT
TRBV5-1	.	many	TRBJ1-4	14	CASSPGTINEKLFF	TGCGCCAGCAGCCCCGGGACCATTAATGAAAAACTGTTTTTT
TRBV4-1	TRBD2	.	TRBJ2-3	21	CASNQGPGTSGGLRIEDTQYF	TGCGCCAGCAACCAAGGGCCCGGGACTAGCGGGGGGCTTCGTATCGAAGATACGCAGTATTTT
TRBV4-1	.	few	TRBJ2-2	15	CASSQGRWDTGELFF	TGCGCCAGCAGCCAAGGTCGTTGGGACACCGGGGAGCTGTTTTTT
TRBV9	.	many	TRBJ2-7	12	CASSPTVGEQYF	TGTGCCAGCAGCCCGACGGTAGGGGAGCAGTACTTC
TRBV6-5	TRBD2	.	TRBJ2-3	18	CASSYEGLAGRNTDTQYF	TGTGCCAGCAGTTACGAAGGACTAGCGGGAAGGAACACAGATACGCAGTATTTT
TRBV7-9	.	few	TRBJ1-3	14	CASSLAISGNTIYF	TGTGCCAGCAGCTTAGCTATCTCTGGAAACACCATATATTTT
TRBV18	.	.	TRBJ2-1	15	CASSPGTQGSGEQFF	TGTGCCAGCTCACCGGGGACACAGGGATCTGGTGAGCAGTTCTTC
TRBV28	.	few	TRBJ1-1	15	CASRGAGRGGPEAFF	TGTGCCAGCAGGGGCGCGGGACGCGGCGGCCCTGAAGCTTTCTTT
TRBV15	.	few	TRBJ2-2	16	CATSGGQGGNTGELFF	TGTGCCACTTCAGGGGGGCAGGGAGGGAACACCGGGGAGCTGTTTTTT
TRBV24-1	TRBD1	.	TRBJ1-5	14	CATSNQGVDQPQHF	TGTGCCACCAGTAACCAGGGGGTGGATCAGCCCCAGCATTTT
TRBV28	.	many	TRBJ1-3	13	CASRPHGGNTIYF	TGTGCCAGCAGGCCACACGGTGGAAACACCATATATTTT
TRBV20-1	.	few	TRBJ1-1	11	CSARADSEAFF	TGCAGTGCTAGAGCTGACAGTGAAGCTTTCTTT
TRBV5-1	.	many	TRBJ2-5	14	CASSVRGPEETQYF	TGCGCCAGCAGCGTCCGGGGACCCGAGGAGACCCAGTACTTC
TRBV12-3/TRBV12-4	.	many	TRBJ1-5	16	CASSLVFSESNQPQHF	TGTGCCAGCAGTTTAGTATTTTCGGAAAGCAATCAGCCCCAGCATTTT
TRBV18	.	few	TRBJ2-1	15	CASSPPRRGADEQFF	TGTGCCAGCTCACCGCCACGTCGGGGTGCGGATGAGCAGTTCTTC
TRBV12-3/TRBV12-4	.	few	TRBJ1-4	13	CASSVGTGEKLFF	TGTGCCAGCAGTGTAGGCACAGGGGAAAAACTGTTTTTT
TRBV2	.	many	TRBJ2-1	15	CASSGRVGTYNEQFF	TGTGCCAGCAGCGGAAGGGTCGGAACCTACAATGAGCAGTTCTTC
TRBV4-1	TRBD2	many	TRBJ2-1	17	CASSQAGTSFGPNEQFF	TGCGCCAGCAGCCAAGCAGGGACTAGCTTTGGGCCCAATGAGCAGTTCTTC
TRBV6-2/TRBV6-3	TRBD2	.	TRBJ2-7	16	CASSNPVRESSYEQYF	TGTGCCAGCAGTAACCCCGTGCGGGAGAGCTCCTACGAGCAGTACTTC
TRBV10-2	TRBD2	.	TRBJ2-2	13	CATRTSRTGELFF	TGCGCCACCCGGACTAGTCGGACCGGGGAGCTGTTTTTT
TRBV20-1	.	few	TRBJ1-1	14	CSASPRGFGTEAFF	TGCAGTGCTAGCCCGCGGGGATTCGGCACTGAAGCTTTCTTT
TRBV14	.	.	TRBJ2-1	12	CASSQGPWEQFF	TGTGCCAGCAGCCAAGGTCCTTGGGAGCAGTTCTTC
TRBV12-3/TRBV12-4	TRBD1	few	TRBJ1-3	15	CASSLPIQGGNTIYF	TGTGCCAGCAGTTTACCGATACAGGGGGGAAACACCATATATTTT
TRBV12-5	.	.	TRBJ1-2	14	CASGFLRGTYGYTF	TGTGCTAGTGGTTTCCTGCGAGGAACTTACGGCTACACCTTC
TRBV5-1	.	few	TRBJ2-1	13	CASSRGAGYEQFF	TGCGCCAGCAGCCGGGGGGCAGGGTACGAGCAGTTCTTC
TRBV9	TRBD1	.	TRBJ1-2	16	CASSVSWDRGLGGYTF	TGTGCCAGCAGCGTATCATGGGACAGGGGGCTTGGAGGCTACACCTTC
TRBV5-1	TRBD1	few	TRBJ1-4	15	CASSLNQGAREKLFF	TGCGCCAGCAGCTTGAATCAGGGGGCGAGGGAAAAACTGTTTTTT
TRBV20-1	.	many	TRBJ1-3	13	CSARNPSGNTIYF	TGCAGTGCTAGAAACCCCTCTGGAAACACCATATATTTT
TRBV4-1	.	few	TRBJ1-1	14	CASSHPGKNTEAFF	TGCGCCAGCAGCCACCCGGGAAAGAACACTGAAGCTTTCTTT
TRBV6-1	.	.	TRBJ2-4	15	CASSEIKGAKNIQYF	TGTGCCAGCAGTGAAATCAAGGGAGCCAAAAACATTCAGTACTTC
TRBV10-3	.	few	TRBJ2-5	13	CAISEAGVETQYF	TGTGCCATCAGTGAGGCAGGGGTAGAGACCCAGTACTTC
TRBV2	.	many	TRBJ1-1	14	CASSEEAGRTEAFF	TGTGCCAGCAGTGAAGAGGCGGGGAGGACTGAAGCTTTCTTT
TRBV6-2/TRBV6-3	TRBD1	many	TRBJ1-5	14	CASSHGTDYQPQHF	TGTGCCAGCAGTCACGGGACAGACTATCAGCCCCAGCATTTT
TRBV12-3/TRBV12-4	.	.	TRBJ2-1	15	CASSPGHGSYNEQFF	TGTGCCAGCAGTCCGGGACATGGGAGCTACAATGAGCAGTTCTTC
TRBV10-3	.	few	TRBJ2-1	12	CAIKPAGNEQFF	TGTGCCATCAAGCCAGCCGGCAATGAGCAGTTCTTC
TRBV3-1	TRBD2	.	TRBJ2-7	16	CASSQEVSSGRYEQYF	TGTGCCAGCAGCCAAGAGGTATCTAGCGGGAGATACGAGCAGTACTTC
TRBV4-1	TRBD1	.	TRBJ2-3	16	CASSRTGGEVTDTQYF	TGCGCCAGCAGCCGGACAGGGGGCGAGGTCACAGATACGCAGTATTTT
TRBV10-2	TRBD1	few	TRBJ1-2	13	CASSDGRGAGYTF	TGCGCCAGCAGTGACGGCAGGGGGGCTGGCTACACCTTC
TRBV10-3	TRBD2	few	TRBJ2-1	11	CAILRGDEQFF	TGTGCCATCTTACGGGGGGATGAGCAGTTCTTC